The rows below give T cell receptor beta chains drawn from one sample of a study of graft-versus-host responses after intestinal transplantation. For these receptors, no antigen is known. Some clones are missing from TCRdb's copy, which holds only in-frame ones; the method was immunoSEQ multiplex PCR. The sample carries tens of thousands of clones, approximately 92% recorded once. Sequenced here: unstimulated CD4+ T cells sorted from spleen or lymph node cells, sampled before intestinal transplant. The receptors shown here come from a human donor who received an intestinal transplant. The CDR3 runs from the conserved cysteine through the conserved F or W. D genes are given only for firm matches. The size entry is marked missing in some rows and otherwise reads once, few, many or a size class.

DNA: TGTGCCAGCAGTTTATATGAACGGAACACTGAAGCTTTCTTT; CDR3: CASSLYERNTEAFF; size: .; V: TRBV27; J: TRBJ1-1; D: .
DNA: TGTGCCAGCTCGGTGATAGCTAGCGGGAAATCCGGGGAGCTGTTTTTT; CDR3: CASSVIASGKSGELFF; size: .; V: TRBV18; J: TRBJ2-2; D: TRBD2
DNA: TGTGCCAGCTCACAGGACAGGGGGAACACTGAAGCTTTCTTT; CDR3: CASSQDRGNTEAFF; size: .; V: TRBV18; J: TRBJ1-1; D: TRBD1
DNA: TGTGCCAGCTCACCAGGGCCCCAAGAGACCCAGTACTTC; CDR3: CASSPGPQETQYF; size: .; V: TRBV18; J: TRBJ2-5; D: .
DNA: TGTGCCAGCAGCTTTAGGGTCACCGGGGAGCTGTTTTTT; CDR3: CASSFRVTGELFF; size: .; V: TRBV11-1; J: TRBJ2-2; D: .
DNA: TGTGCCAGCAGCCCCCGACTAGCCCTCCAAGAGACCCAGTACTTC; CDR3: CASSPRLALQETQYF; size: once; V: TRBV9; J: TRBJ2-5; D: TRBD2
DNA: TGTGCCAGCAGAGCGGGCAGCTCCGGAGATACGCAGTATTTT; CDR3: CASRAGSSGDTQYF; size: once; V: TRBV5-6; J: TRBJ2-3; D: .
DNA: TGTGCCAGCAGCCCCATAGGGATAGCGGGAGGTTCCAATGAGCAGTTCTTC; CDR3: CASSPIGIAGGSNEQFF; size: .; V: TRBV13; J: TRBJ2-1; D: TRBD2
DNA: TGCGCCAGCAGCACCCGGGACTACTCCTACAATGAGCAGTTCTTC; CDR3: CASSTRDYSYNEQFF; size: .; V: TRBV5-1; J: TRBJ2-1; D: TRBD2
DNA: TGTGCCAGCAGTTTGGCTGACAGGAACACCGGGGAGCTGTTTTTT; CDR3: CASSLADRNTGELFF; size: few; V: TRBV25-1; J: TRBJ2-2; D: .
DNA: TGTGCCAGCAGTTCGGCGGGATCCCAAGAGACCCAGTACTTC; CDR3: CASSSAGSQETQYF; size: .; V: TRBV6-5; J: TRBJ2-5; D: .
DNA: TGTGCCAGCAGTTACTCCGGGGGGAACACTGAAGCTTTCTTT; CDR3: CASSYSGGNTEAFF; size: .; V: TRBV6-5; J: TRBJ1-1; D: .
DNA: TGTGCCAGTAGTATTTTGCGGACAGGGGGCTTGGTGGGCAATCAGCCCCAGCATTTT; CDR3: CASSILRTGGLVGNQPQHF; size: .; V: TRBV19; J: TRBJ1-5; D: TRBD1
DNA: TGCGCCAGCAGCTCCGGGACAGGGGAGTTAGAGACCCAGTACTTC; CDR3: CASSSGTGELETQYF; size: .; V: TRBV5-1; J: TRBJ2-5; D: TRBD1
DNA: TGTGCCAGCAGCCAAGACCCGAGGGGATATGGCTACACCTTC; CDR3: CASSQDPRGYGYTF; size: .; V: TRBV14; J: TRBJ1-2; D: .
DNA: TGTGCCAGTAGTATGTGGGGGACTAGCGGGAACAATGAGCAGTTCTTC; CDR3: CASSMWGTSGNNEQFF; size: .; V: TRBV19; J: TRBJ2-1; D: TRBD2
DNA: TGTGCCAGCAGCCAAGTTGGGGCTAGCCTAGCCAAAAACATTCAGTACTTC; CDR3: CASSQVGASLAKNIQYF; size: .; V: TRBV4-2; J: TRBJ2-4; D: .
DNA: TGCGCCAGCAGCTTGGTAGTCCTCCCTGCCACCTACGAGCAGTACTTC; CDR3: CASSLVVLPATYEQYF; size: .; V: TRBV5-1; J: TRBJ2-7; D: .
DNA: TGTGCCAGTAGCAGAAACACTGAAGCTTTCTTT; CDR3: CASSRNTEAFF; size: .; V: TRBV19; J: TRBJ1-1; D: .
DNA: TGTGCCAGCAGTTCGGCCGCCGTACGTTCGCGGGGGAACACTGAAGCTTTCTTT; CDR3: CASSSAAVRSRGNTEAFF; size: .; V: TRBV27; J: TRBJ1-1; D: .
DNA: TGTGCCAGCAGTTGGGCGGGTACAACTAATGAAAAACTGTTTTTT; CDR3: CASSWAGTTNEKLFF; size: .; V: TRBV27; J: TRBJ1-4; D: .
DNA: TGCGCCAGCAGCTTGGTAGGGCGGCATCTCCTACAAGAGACCCAGTACTTC; CDR3: CASSLVGRHLLQETQYF; size: once; V: TRBV5-1; J: TRBJ2-5; D: .
DNA: TGTGCCAGCAGAAGGGTTGAAGCTTTCTTT; CDR3: CASRRVEAFF; size: .; V: TRBV9; J: TRBJ1-1; D: .